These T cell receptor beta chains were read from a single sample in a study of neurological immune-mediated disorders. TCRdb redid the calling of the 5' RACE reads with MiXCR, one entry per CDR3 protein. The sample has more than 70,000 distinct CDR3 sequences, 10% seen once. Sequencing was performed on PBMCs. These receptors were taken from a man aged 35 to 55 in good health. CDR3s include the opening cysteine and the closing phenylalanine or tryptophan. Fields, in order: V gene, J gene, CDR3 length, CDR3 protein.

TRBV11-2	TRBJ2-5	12	CASSLRAETQYF
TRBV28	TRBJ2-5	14	CASSPPGGVGTQYF
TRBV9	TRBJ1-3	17	CASSVVGGTSSGNTIYF
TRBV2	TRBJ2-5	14	CASSVGTTQETQYF
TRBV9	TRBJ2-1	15	CASSVGGIGYNEQFF
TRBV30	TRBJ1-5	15	CAWTTTGSGNQPQHF
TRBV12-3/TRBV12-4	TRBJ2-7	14	CASSFGRGTYEQYF
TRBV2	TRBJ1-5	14	CASRLGTSNQPQHF
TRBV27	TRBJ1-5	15	CASSLSGTGGQPQHF
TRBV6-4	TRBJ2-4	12	CASSDTKNIQYF
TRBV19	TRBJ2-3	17	CASSNTGTSGSTDTQYF
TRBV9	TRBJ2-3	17	CASSVRADRGLTDTQYF
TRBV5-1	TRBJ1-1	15	CASSLPDRANTEAFF
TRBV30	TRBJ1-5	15	CACLRGPGSNQPQHF
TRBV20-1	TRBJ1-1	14	CSGGTGTGNTEAFF
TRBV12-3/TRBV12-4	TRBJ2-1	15	CASTHYQSSYNEQFF
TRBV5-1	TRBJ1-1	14	CASSSLDRNTEAFF
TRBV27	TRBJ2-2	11	CASSSTGELFF
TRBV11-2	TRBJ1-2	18	CASSFSLRRTGENYGYTF
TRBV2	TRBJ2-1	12	CVSSPKYNEQFF
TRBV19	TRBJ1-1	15	CASSGVPRPNTEAFF
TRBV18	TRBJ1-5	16	CASSPDELFSNQPQHF
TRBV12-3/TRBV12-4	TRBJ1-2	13	CASSTKVLGGYTF
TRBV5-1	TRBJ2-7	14	CASSLAWYSYEQYF
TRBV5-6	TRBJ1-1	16	CASSLAVGRENTEAFF
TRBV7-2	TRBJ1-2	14	CASSLGDSLYGYTF
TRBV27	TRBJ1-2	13	CASSRQGVNGYTF
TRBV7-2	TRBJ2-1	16	CASTGLAASSYNEQFF
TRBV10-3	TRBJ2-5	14	CAISDTGGQETQYF
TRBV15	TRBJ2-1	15	CATSRDPAGKNEQFF
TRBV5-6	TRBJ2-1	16	CASSLDTGGYYNEQFF
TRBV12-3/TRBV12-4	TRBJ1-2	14	CASRTNQGPYGYTF
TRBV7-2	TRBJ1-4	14	CASSPTARVEKLFF
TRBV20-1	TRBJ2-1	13	CSARQGNLNEQFF
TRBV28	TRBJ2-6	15	CASSTTGRGANVLTF
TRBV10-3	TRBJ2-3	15	CAIRWGTSGTDTQYF
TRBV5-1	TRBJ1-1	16	CASSYRPTGGNTEAFF
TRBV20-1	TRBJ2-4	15	CSASNQDIGKNIQYF
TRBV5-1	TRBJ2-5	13	CASSPRTSETQYF
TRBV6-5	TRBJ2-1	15	CASSYFGGTGDEQFF
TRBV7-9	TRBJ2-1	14	CASSSRTSVHEQFF
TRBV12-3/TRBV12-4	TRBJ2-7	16	CASSTRFRPLYDEQYF
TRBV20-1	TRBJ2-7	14	CSAKLGLAAYEQYF
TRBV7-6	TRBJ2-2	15	CASSPRGAVSGELFF
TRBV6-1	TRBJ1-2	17	CASSDLLYWAANYGYTF
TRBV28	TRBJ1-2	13	CASSSGTGFGYTF
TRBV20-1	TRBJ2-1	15	CSVVLVWGAYNEQFF
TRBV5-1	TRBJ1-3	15	CASSLEGSSGNTIYF
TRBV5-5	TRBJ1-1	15	CASSSTGGTNTEAFF
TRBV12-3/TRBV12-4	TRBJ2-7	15	CASSLRTGEAGEQYF
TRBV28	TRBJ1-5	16	CASSIRTGGFYQPQHF
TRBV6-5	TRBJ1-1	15	CASNPDRGFGTEAFF
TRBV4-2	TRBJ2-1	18	CASSQVVMGTSGRNEQFF
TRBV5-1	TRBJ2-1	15	CASSLGSGGIDEQFF
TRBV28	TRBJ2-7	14	CASNRGTGPYEQYF
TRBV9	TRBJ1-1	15	CASRRAIGQSTEAFF
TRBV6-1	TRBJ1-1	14	CASSQTGRPPEAFF
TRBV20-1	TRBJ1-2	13	CSARQGSTPGYTF
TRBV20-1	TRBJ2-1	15	CSGGLAGSSYNEQFF
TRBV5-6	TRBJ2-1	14	CASSYGTPNNEQFF